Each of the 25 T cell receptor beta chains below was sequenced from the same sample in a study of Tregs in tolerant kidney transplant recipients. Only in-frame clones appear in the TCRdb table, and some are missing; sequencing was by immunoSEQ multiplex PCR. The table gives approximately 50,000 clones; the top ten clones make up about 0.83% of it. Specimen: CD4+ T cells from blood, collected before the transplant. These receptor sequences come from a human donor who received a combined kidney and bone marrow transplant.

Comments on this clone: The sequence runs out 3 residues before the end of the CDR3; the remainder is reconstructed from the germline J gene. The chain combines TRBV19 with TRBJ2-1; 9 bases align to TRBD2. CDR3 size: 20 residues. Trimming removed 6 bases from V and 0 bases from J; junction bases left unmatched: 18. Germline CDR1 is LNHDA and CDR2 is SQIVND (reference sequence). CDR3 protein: CASSPGSGGPLLSSYNEQFF. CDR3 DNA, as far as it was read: TGTGCCAGTAGCCCCGGGAGCGGGGGGCCACTGCTGAGCTCCTACAATGAG.

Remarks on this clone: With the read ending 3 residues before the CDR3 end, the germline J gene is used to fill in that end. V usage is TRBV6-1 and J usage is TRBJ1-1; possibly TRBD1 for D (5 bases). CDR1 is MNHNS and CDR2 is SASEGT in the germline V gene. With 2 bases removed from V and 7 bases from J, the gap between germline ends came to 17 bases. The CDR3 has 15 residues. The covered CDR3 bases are TGTGCCAGCAGTGAAAATCCATCTGTGGGGCTTGAA. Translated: CASSENPSVGLE. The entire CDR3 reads CASSENPSVGLEAFF.

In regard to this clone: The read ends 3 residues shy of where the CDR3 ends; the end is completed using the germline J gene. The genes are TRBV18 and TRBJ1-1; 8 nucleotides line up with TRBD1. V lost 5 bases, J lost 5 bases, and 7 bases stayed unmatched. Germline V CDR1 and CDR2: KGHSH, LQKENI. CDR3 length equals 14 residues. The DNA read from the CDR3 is TGTGCCAGCTCAGCCGCAGGGGGCTTAACTGAA. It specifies CASSAAGGLTE. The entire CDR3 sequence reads CASSAAGGLTEAFF.

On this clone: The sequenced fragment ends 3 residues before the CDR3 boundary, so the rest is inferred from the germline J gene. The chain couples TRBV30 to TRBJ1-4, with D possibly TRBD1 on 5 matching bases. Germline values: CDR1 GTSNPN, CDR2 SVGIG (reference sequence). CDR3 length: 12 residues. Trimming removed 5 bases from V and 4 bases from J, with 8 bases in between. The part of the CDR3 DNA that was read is TGTGCCTGGGACAGAGTTAATGAAAAA. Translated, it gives CAWDRVNEK. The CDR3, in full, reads CAWDRVNEKLFF.

The part of the CDR3 DNA that was read is TGTGCCAGCAGCTTTGGGCAGGGGGAGAGTAATGAG. As protein: CASSFGQGESNE. The full CDR3 protein is CASSFGQGESNEQFF. The V and J genes are TRBV7-2 and TRBJ2-1, with 7 bases fitting TRBD1. The CDR3 end falls 3 residues outside the read, so it is completed with the germline J gene. CDR3 size: 15 residues. V lost 3 bases to trimming and J lost 7 bases; unmatched junction nucleotides: 9. CDR1 is SGHTA and CDR2 is FQGNSA in the germline V gene.

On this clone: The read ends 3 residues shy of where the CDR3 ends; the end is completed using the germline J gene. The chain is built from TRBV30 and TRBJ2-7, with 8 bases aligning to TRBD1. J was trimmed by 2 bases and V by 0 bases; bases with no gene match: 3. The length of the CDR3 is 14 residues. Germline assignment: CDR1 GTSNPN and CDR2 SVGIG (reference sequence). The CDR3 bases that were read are TGTGCCTGGAGTGTTGGGACAGGCCCCTACGAG. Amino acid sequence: CAWSVGTGPYE. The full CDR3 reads CAWSVGTGPYEQYF.

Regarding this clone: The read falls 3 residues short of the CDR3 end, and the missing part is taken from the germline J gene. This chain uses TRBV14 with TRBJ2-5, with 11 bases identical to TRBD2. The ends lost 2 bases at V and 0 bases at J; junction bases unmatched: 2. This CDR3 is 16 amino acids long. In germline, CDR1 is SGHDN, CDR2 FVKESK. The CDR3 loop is CASSQLAGGNQETQYF. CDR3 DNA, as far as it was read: TGTGCCAGCAGCCAACTAGCGGGGGGTAACCAAGAGACC.

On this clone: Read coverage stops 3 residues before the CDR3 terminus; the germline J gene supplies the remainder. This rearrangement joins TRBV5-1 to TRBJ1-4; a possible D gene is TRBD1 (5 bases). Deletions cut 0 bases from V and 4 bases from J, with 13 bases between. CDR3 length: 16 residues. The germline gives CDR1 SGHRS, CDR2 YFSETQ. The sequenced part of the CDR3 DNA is TGCGCCAGCAGCTTGGGCTCTTGGGGCTATAATGAAAAA. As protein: CASSLGSWGYNEK. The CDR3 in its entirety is CASSLGSWGYNEKLFF.

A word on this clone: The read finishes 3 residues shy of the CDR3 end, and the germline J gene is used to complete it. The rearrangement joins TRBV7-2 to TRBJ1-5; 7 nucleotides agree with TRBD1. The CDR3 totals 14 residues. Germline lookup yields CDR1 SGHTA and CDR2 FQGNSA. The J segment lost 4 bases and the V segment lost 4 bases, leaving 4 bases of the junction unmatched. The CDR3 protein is CASSSLQGNQPQHF. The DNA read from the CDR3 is TGTGCCAGCAGCTCCTTACAGGGGAATCAGCCC.

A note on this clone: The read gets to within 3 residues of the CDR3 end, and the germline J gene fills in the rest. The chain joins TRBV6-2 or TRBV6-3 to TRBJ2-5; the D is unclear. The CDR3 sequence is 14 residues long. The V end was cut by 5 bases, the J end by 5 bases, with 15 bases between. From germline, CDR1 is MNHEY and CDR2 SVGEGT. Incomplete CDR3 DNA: TGTGCCAGCAGTAAGGGCCTCGCGTCGGAGACC. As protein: CASSKGLASET. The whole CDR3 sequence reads CASSKGLASETQYF.

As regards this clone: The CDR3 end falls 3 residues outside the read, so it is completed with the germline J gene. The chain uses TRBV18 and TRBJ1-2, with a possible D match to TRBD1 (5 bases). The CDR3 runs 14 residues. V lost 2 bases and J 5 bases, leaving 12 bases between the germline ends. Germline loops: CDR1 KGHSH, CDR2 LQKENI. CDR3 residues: CASSPTGVSYGYTF. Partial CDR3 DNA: TGTGCCAGCTCACCAACAGGCGTTTCATATGGC.

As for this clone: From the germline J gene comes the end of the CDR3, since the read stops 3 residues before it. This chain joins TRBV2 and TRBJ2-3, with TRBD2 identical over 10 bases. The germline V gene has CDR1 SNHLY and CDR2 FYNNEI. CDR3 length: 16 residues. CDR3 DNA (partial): TGTGCCAGCAGTTTTGCCGGGACTAGCGTCTCCCGGACG. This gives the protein CASSFAGTSVSRT. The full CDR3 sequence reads CASSFAGTSVSRTQYF.

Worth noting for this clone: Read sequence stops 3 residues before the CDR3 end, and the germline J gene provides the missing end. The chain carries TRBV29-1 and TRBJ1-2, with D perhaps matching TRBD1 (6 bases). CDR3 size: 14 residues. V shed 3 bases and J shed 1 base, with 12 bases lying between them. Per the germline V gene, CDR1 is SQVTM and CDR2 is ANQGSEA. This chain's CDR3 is CSVDGRGHNYGYTF. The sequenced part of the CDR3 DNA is TGCAGCGTTGATGGCAGGGGTCATAACTATGGC.

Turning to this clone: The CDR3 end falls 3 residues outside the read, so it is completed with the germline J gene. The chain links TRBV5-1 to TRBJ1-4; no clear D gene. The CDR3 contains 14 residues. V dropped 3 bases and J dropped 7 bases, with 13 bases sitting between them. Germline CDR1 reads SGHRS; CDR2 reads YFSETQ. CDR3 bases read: TGCGCCAGCAGCTACGGTTTAAAGGGTGAAAAA. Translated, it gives CASSYGLKGEK. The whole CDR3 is CASSYGLKGEKLFF.

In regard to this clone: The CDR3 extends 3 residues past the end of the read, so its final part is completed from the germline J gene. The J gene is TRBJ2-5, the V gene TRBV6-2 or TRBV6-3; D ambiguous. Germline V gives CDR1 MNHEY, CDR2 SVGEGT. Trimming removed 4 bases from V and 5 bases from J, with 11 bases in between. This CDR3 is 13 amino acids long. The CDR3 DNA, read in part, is TGTGCCAGCAGTTTCCTTTCGAGGGAGACC. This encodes CASSFLSRET. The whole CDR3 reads CASSFLSRETQYF.

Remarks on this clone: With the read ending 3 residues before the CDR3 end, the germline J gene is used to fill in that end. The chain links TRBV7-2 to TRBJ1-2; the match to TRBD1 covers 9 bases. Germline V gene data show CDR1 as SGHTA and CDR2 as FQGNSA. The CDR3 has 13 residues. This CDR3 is CASTLRQGEGYTF. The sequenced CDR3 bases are TGTGCCAGCACCCTGCGACAGGGGGAGGGC. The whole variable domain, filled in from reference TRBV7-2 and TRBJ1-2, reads GAGVSQSPSNKVTEKGKDVELRCDPISGHTALYWYRQSLGQGLEFLIYFQGNSAPDKSGLPSDRFSAERTGGSVSTLTIQRTQQEDSAVYLCASTLRQGEGYTFGSGTRLTVV.

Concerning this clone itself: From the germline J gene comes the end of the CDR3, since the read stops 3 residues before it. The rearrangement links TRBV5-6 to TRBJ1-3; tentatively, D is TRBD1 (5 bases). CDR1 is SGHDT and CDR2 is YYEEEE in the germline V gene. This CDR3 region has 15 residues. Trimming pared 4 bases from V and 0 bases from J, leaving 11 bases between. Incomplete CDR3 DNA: TGTGCCAGCAGCCCGTTTAGGGGCTCTGGAAACACC. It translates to CASSPFRGSGNT. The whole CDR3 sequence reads CASSPFRGSGNTIYF.

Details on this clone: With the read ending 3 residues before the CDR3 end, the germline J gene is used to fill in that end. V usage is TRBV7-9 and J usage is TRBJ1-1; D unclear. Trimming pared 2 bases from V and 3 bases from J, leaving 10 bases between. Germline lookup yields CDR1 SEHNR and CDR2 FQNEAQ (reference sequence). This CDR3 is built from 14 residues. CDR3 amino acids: CASSLMGADTEAFF. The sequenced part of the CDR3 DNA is TGTGCCAGCAGCTTAATGGGAGCGGACACTGAA.

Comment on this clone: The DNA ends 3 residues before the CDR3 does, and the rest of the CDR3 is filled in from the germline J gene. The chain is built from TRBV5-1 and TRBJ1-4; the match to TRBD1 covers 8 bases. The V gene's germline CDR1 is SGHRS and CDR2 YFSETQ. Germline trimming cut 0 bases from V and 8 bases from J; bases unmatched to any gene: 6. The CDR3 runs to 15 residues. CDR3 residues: CASSLGQGLSEKLFF. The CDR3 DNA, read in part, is TGCGCCAGCAGCTTGGGACAGGGGCTTAGCGAAAAA.

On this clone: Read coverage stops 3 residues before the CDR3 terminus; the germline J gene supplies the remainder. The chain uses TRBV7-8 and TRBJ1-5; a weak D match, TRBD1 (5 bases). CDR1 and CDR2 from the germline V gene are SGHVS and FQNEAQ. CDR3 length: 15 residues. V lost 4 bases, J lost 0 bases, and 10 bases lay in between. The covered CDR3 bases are TGTGCCAGCAGCTCCGACAGTATTAGCAATCAGCCC. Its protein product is CASSSDSISNQP. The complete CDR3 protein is CASSSDSISNQPQHF.

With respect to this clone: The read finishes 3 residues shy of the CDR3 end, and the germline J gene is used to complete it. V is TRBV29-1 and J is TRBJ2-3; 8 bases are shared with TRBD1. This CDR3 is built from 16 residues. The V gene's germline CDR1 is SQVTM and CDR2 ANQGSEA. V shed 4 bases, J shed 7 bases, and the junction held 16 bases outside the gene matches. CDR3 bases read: TGCAGCGTTGCCCTAACGACAGGGGTTGGACCCAATACG. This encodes CSVALTTGVGPNT. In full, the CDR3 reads CSVALTTGVGPNTQYF.

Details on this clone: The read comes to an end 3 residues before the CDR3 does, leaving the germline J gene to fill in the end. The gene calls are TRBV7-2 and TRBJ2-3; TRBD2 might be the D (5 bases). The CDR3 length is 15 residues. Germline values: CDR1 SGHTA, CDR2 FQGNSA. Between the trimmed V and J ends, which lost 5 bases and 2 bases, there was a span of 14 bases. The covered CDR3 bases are TGTGCCAGCAGCCCTAGAAGCGGCCACACAGATACG. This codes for CASSPRSGHTDT. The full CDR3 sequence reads CASSPRSGHTDTQYF.

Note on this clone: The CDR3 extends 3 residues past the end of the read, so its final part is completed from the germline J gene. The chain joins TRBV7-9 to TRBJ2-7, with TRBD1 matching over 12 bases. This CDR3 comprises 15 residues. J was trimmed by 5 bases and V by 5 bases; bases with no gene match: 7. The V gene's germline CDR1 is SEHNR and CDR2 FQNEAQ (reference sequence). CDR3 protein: CASSHKGQGANEQYF. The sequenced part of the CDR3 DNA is TGTGCCAGCAGCCATAAGGGACAGGGGGCTAACGAG. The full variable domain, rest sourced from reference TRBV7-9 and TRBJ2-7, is DTGVSQNPRHKITKRGQNVTFRCDPISEHNRLYWYRQTLGQGPEFLTYFQNEAQLEKSRLLSDRFSAERPKGSFSTLEIQRTEQGDSAMYLCASSHKGQGANEQYFGPGTRLTVT.

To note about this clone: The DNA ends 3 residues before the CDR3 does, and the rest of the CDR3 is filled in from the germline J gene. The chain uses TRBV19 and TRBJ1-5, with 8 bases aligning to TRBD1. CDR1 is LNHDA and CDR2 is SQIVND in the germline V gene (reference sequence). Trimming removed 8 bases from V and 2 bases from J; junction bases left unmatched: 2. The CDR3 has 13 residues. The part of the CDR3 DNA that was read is TGTGCCAGTGGACAGGGTGGCAATCAGCCC. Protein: CASGQGGNQP. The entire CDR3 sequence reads CASGQGGNQPQHF.

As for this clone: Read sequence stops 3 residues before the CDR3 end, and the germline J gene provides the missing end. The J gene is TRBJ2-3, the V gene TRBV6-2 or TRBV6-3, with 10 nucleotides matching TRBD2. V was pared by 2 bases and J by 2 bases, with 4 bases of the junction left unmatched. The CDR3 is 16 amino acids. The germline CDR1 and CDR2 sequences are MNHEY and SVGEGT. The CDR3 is CASSYPAGGSTDTQYF. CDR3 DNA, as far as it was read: TGTGCCAGCAGTTACCCAGCGGGAGGGTCCACAGATACG.